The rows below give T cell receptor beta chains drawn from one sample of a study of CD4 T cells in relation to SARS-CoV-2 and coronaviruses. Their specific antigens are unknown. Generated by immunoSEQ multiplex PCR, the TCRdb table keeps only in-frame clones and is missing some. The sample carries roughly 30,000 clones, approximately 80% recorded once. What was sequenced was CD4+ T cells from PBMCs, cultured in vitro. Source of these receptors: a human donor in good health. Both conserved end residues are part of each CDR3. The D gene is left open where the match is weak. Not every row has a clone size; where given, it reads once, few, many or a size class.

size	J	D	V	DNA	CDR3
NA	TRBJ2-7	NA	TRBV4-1	TGCGCCAGCAGCCAACCGGGACGAACCTACGAGCAGTACTTC	CASSQPGRTYEQYF
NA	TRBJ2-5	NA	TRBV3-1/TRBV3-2	TGTGCCAGCAGCCAAGGGGGATACCAAGAGACCCAGTACTTC	CASSQGGYQETQYF
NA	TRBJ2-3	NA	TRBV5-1	TGCGCCAGCAGTTCGGAGGGGAGAGTATCAGATACGCAGTATTTT	CASSSEGRVSDTQYF
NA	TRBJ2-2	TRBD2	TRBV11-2	TGTGCCAGCAGCTTGAGCGGGGGGGCCAGCGGGGAGCTGTTTTTT	CASSLSGGASGELFF
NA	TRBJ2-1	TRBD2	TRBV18	TGTGCCAGCTCGTCTCTAGCGGGGAGCTCCTACAATGAGCAGTTCTTC	CASSSLAGSSYNEQFF
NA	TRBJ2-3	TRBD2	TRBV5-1	TGCGCCAGCAGCGGGGCAAGCGGGGGTAGCACAGATACGCAGTATTTT	CASSGASGGSTDTQYF
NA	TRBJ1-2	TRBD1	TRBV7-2	TGTGCCAGCAGCTTAGAGGGGGCGAGTGGCTACACCTTC	CASSLEGASGYTF
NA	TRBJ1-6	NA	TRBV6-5	TGTGCCAGCAGACTCCAGGGAGGTAATTCACCCCTCCACTTT	CASRLQGGNSPLHF
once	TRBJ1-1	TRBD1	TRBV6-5	TGTGCCAGCAGTTACTCCTCAGGGGGATGGACTGAAGCTTTCTTT	CASSYSSGGWTEAFF
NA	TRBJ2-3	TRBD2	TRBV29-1	TGCAGCGTTGCCGGGACTAGCGGTAGTAGCACAGATACGCAGTATTTT	CSVAGTSGSSTDTQYF
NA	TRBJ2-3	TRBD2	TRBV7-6	TGTGCCAGCAGCCTCCGGGTAGCGGGGGGCTCAGATACGCAGTATTTT	CASSLRVAGGSDTQYF
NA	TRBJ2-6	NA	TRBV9	TGTGCCAGCAGCGTAGCTACGAATCCTGGGGCCAACGTCCTGACTTTC	CASSVATNPGANVLTF
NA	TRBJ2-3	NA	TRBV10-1	TGCGCCAGCAGTGGGGGTTCGGATACGCAGTATTTT	CASSGGSDTQYF
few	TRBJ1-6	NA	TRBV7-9	TGTGCCAGCAGCGCGCCCGCAGGACATAATTCACCCCTCCACTTT	CASSAPAGHNSPLHF
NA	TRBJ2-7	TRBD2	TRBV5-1	TGCGCCAGCAGCGTGACTAGCGGGGGCCATAGCTCCTACGAGCAGTACTTC	CASSVTSGGHSSYEQYF
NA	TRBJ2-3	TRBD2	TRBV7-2	TGTGCCAGCAGCCCCCCAGGACTAGCGGGGGGGTCAGATACGCAGTATTTT	CASSPPGLAGGSDTQYF
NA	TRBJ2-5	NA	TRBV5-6	TGTGCCAGCAGCCCCCCCGGGACTGCTCAAGAGACCCAGTACTTC	CASSPPGTAQETQYF